This record concerns one T cell receptor beta chain sequence. Its antigen is not known. Produced via immunoSEQ multiplex PCR; TCRdb's table is partial and in-frame only. Counted here are 130,000 or so clones, around 84% occurring once; the ten biggest clones make up 10% to 15%. The sample belongs to a study of T cell responses to AZD1222 COVID-19 vaccine. Study-level information: Recipients boosted at about 4 weeks or about 12 weeks are pooled. Study-wide results and limits: After two AZD1222 doses, spike-specific TCR breadth and depth rose versus day 0.

The CDR3 covers 15 residues. CDR1 SGHNT and CDR2 YENEEA come from the germline V gene. Trimming stripped 4 bases from V and 1 base from J, with 13 bases between. The clonotype originates from an adult in good health. Sample: peripheral blood, taken on day 0 of AZD1222 vaccination. The chain combines TRBV11-3 with TRBJ2-5, with D possibly matching TRBD1 (5 bases). The CDR3 spells CASSSPKDSQETQYF. Written as DNA, the CDR3 is TGTGCCAGCAGCTCCCCGAAAGACAGCCAAGAGACCCAGTACTTC. Combining the CDR3 with reference TRBV11-3 and TRBJ2-5 gives the whole variable domain EAGVVQSPRYKIIEKKQPVAFWCNPISGHNTLYWYLQNLGQGPELLIRYENEEAVDDSQLPKDRFSAERLKGVDSTLKIQPAELGDSAVYLCASSSPKDSQETQYFGPGTRLLVL.